A selection of T cell receptor beta chains follows, all from one sample in a study of blood T cells in healthy people across ages. TCRdb re-analysed the 5' RACE reads in MiXCR, keeping a single row per CDR3 protein. The sample holds more than 650,000 distinct CDR3 sequences; about a fifth are singletons and the top ten take 20% to 25%. Sequenced input: blood. The receptors stem from a man between 65 and 85 years old in good health. Both conserved end residues are part of each CDR3. A D gene is named only where the DNA matches it firmly. Only some rows state a clone size, as once, few, many or a class for expanded clones.

j_call,clone_size,cdr3_length,d_call,v_call,cdr3_nt,cdr3_aa
TRBJ2-7,few,15,TRBD2,TRBV12-3/TRBV12-4,TGTGCCAGCAACTTGGGAGGGGCAGCTAGCTACGAGCAGTACTTC,CASNLGGAASYEQYF
TRBJ1-2,few,14,TRBD1,TRBV5-1,TGCGCCAGCAGTCGAGGGGGCCTCAACTATGGCTACACCTTC,CASSRGGLNYGYTF
TRBJ2-3,few,15,TRBD2,TRBV7-2,TGTGCCAGCAGCGCCTCTAGCGGGAGCTCAGATACGCAGTATTTT,CASSASSGSSDTQYF
TRBJ2-6,few,13,-,TRBV6-2/TRBV6-3,TGTGCCAGCTTTAGCTCTGGGGCCAACGTCCTGACTTTC,CASFSSGANVLTF
TRBJ2-2,-,13,TRBD1,TRBV20-1,TGCAGTGCTAGACCAGGGGGCACCGGGGAGCTGTTTTTT,CSARPGGTGELFF
TRBJ1-1,once,17,-,TRBV6-5,TGTGCCAGCAGTTACTCGTTGGTAAGACTGAGGAACACTGAAGCTTTCTTT,CASSYSLVRLRNTEAFF
TRBJ1-5,-,14,TRBD1,TRBV12-3/TRBV12-4,TGTGCCAGCAGTTTAAGAGGGGGCGTGCAGCCCCAGCATTTT,CASSLRGGVQPQHF
TRBJ2-5,-,13,-,TRBV20-1,TGCAGTGCTACCCGGGTCCGACAAGAGACCCAGTACTTC,CSATRVRQETQYF
TRBJ1-6,few,14,-,TRBV12-3/TRBV12-4,TGTGCCAGCAGTACGGACTTGGCGAATTCACCCCTCCACTTT,CASSTDLANSPLHF
TRBJ1-1,-,15,-,TRBV10-3,TGTGCCATCTCTAGGCGGGAGACAGCGAACACTGAAGCTTTCTTT,CAISRRETANTEAFF
TRBJ2-3,few,14,-,TRBV10-3,TGTGCCATCAGTCTCCAGTCTAGCACAGATACGCAGTATTTT,CAISLQSSTDTQYF
TRBJ2-1,-,15,-,TRBV4-3,TGCGCCAGCAGCCGGTTCAGCCTAGTGGGCAATGAGCAGTTCTTC,CASSRFSLVGNEQFF
TRBJ1-6,-,14,TRBD1,TRBV28,TGTGCCAGCAGCCGGGGACAGGGTAATTCACCCCTCCACTTT,CASSRGQGNSPLHF
TRBJ2-1,many,11,-,TRBV11-2,TGTGCCAGCAGCTCGTCGGTTGAGCAGTTCTTC,CASSSSVEQFF
TRBJ2-1,few,17,TRBD2,TRBV20-1,TGCAGTGCTAGAGACCCAAACCTAGCGGGGGTCTACAATGAGCAGTTCTTC,CSARDPNLAGVYNEQFF
TRBJ1-1,few,12,TRBD1,TRBV6-6,TGTGCCAGCAGTTACTCCGACAGGGAGGCTTTCTTT,CASSYSDREAFF
TRBJ1-6,few,17,-,TRBV20-1,TGCAGTGCTAGTTCGCCGTACCAGAGCTCCTATAATTCACCCCTCCACTTT,CSASSPYQSSYNSPLHF
TRBJ2-5,-,13,-,TRBV4-3,TGCGCCAGCAGCCAAGAATACCAAGGGACCCAGTACTTC,CASSQEYQGTQYF
TRBJ2-4,-,16,-,TRBV6-2/TRBV6-3,TGTGCCAGCACCCCAGGGGATGTCTCAGCCAAAAACATTCAGTACTTC,CASTPGDVSAKNIQYF
TRBJ2-2,many,13,-,TRBV10-2,TGCGCCAGCATGGCTCCTGGCACCGGGGAGCTGTTTTTT,CASMAPGTGELFF
TRBJ2-3,many,12,-,TRBV15,TGTGCCACCAGTCGCTTGGGAGATACGCAGTATTTT,CATSRLGDTQYF
TRBJ2-1,-,16,TRBD2,TRBV24-1,TGTGCCACCAGTGACCCCCTAGCGGGTTTATACAATGAGCAGTTCTTC,CATSDPLAGLYNEQFF
TRBJ2-1,-,15,-,TRBV18,TGTGCCAGCTCGCAACAGGAGCCCCCAGTCAATGAGCAGTTCTTC,CASSQQEPPVNEQFF
TRBJ2-2,-,18,TRBD2,TRBV6-2/TRBV6-3,TGTGCCAGCAGACCCCTGGTGGGAGGGCCTTTTATAACCGGGGAGCTGTTTTTT,CASRPLVGGPFITGELFF
TRBJ1-3,-,14,-,TRBV10-3,TGTGCCATCAGTGAGTGGGGTTCTGGAAACACCATATATTTT,CAISEWGSGNTIYF
TRBJ2-1,few,15,-,TRBV5-6,TGTGCCAGCAGCTCGAAACGGGCGAGATACAATGAGCAGTTCTTC,CASSSKRARYNEQFF
TRBJ2-5,-,15,-,TRBV10-3,TGTGCCATCAGTGATCCGGGGACACCCCAAGAGACCCAGTACTTC,CAISDPGTPQETQYF
TRBJ2-5,few,13,-,TRBV20-1,TGCAGTGCTAGAAAGACTAACCAAGAGACCCAGTACTTC,CSARKTNQETQYF
TRBJ2-1,few,17,TRBD2,TRBV3-1,TGTGCCAGCAGCCAAGGCCCCTCGGGGGGCTCCTACAATGAGCAGTTCTTC,CASSQGPSGGSYNEQFF
TRBJ2-1,-,16,-,TRBV28,TGTGCCAGCAGTTTCCAGGGGGGGCCACGATACAATGAGCAGTTCTTC,CASSFQGGPRYNEQFF
TRBJ1-1,-,17,-,TRBV27,TGTGCCAGCAGTCGTATGGTAGACGGACCAGCGAACACTGAAGCTTTCTTT,CASSRMVDGPANTEAFF
TRBJ1-1,once,16,-,TRBV7-2,TGTGCCAGCAGCTTAGCCGGACTTGGACCGAACACTGAAGCTTTCTTT,CASSLAGLGPNTEAFF
TRBJ2-2,-,15,-,TRBV21-1,TGTGCCAGCAGCATGGAAAGTTTAAACACCGGGGAGCTGTTTTTT,CASSMESLNTGELFF
TRBJ1-2,-,15,TRBD1,TRBV3-1,TGTGCCAGCAGCACCCGGACAGGTTTGGGCGGTGGCTACACCTTC,CASSTRTGLGGGYTF
TRBJ2-7,-,15,-,TRBV28,TGTGCCAGCAGTGCAAGCCTGGAAGAGAGGTACGAGCAGTACTTC,CASSASLEERYEQYF
TRBJ2-3,few,16,TRBD2,TRBV20-1,TGCAGTGCTAGAGATAGACTAGCGGCAGGCACAGATACGCAGTATTTT,CSARDRLAAGTDTQYF
TRBJ1-4,few,13,TRBD1,TRBV24-1,TGTGCCACCGGATCAGGGGGAAATGAAAAACTGTTTTTT,CATGSGGNEKLFF
TRBJ1-5,-,15,-,TRBV12-3/TRBV12-4,TGTGCCAGCAGTACAAGACGGGAGGACAATCAGCCCCAGCATTTT,CASSTRREDNQPQHF
TRBJ2-3,few,15,TRBD1,TRBV29-1,TGCAGCGCTCCAGCCCGGACAGGGGCCACAGATACGCGGTATTTT,CSAPARTGATDTRYF
TRBJ2-5,-,16,-,TRBV6-6,TGTGCCAGCAGTTACTCGCCTACTAGAAACCAAGAGACCCAGTACTTC,CASSYSPTRNQETQYF
TRBJ2-7,few,14,-,TRBV21-1,TGTGCCAGCAGCGTGGGACAGTACTCCTACGAGCAGTACTTC,CASSVGQYSYEQYF
TRBJ2-3,few,17,TRBD2,TRBV30,TGTGCCTGGAGTTCCAGGGCTGGCGGGAGAATCACAGATACGCAGTATTTT,CAWSSRAGGRITDTQYF
TRBJ1-4,-,15,TRBD1,TRBV5-1,TGCGCCAGCAGCTCGGCAGGGGGTTCTAATGAAAAACTGTTTTTT,CASSSAGGSNEKLFF
TRBJ2-5,-,14,-,TRBV11-2,TGTGCCAGCAGCTTAGAAATCTTGGGGGAGACCCAGTACTTC,CASSLEILGETQYF
TRBJ1-4,few,15,TRBD1,TRBV4-1,TGCGCCAGCAGCCAAGTCACGACAGGGGATGAAAAACTGTTTTTT,CASSQVTTGDEKLFF
TRBJ2-6,-,17,-,TRBV28,TGTGCCAGCAGTTTAATTTACAGATCCTCTGGGGCCAACGTCCTGACTTTC,CASSLIYRSSGANVLTF
TRBJ2-7,-,12,-,TRBV19,TGTGCCAGTAGCGGGACCTTGTACGAGCAGTACTTC,CASSGTLYEQYF
TRBJ2-6,-,15,-,TRBV28,TGTGCCAGCACAGGGCAGACGGGTGGGGCCAACGTCCTGACTTTC,CASTGQTGGANVLTF
TRBJ2-1,-,18,-,TRBV19,TGTGCCAGTAGTATAGAGGGGGATAACCCAAATTCGGACAATGAGCAGTTCTTC,CASSIEGDNPNSDNEQFF
TRBJ1-1,many,13,-,TRBV7-9,TGTGCCAGCAGCGAAAGGAGAGACACTGAAGCTTTCTTT,CASSERRDTEAFF
TRBJ2-7,-,17,TRBD1,TRBV3-1,TGTGCCAGCAGCCAATCTTTAAGGACAGGGGATCGTAAGGAGCAGTACTTC,CASSQSLRTGDRKEQYF
TRBJ2-1,-,14,-,TRBV5-1,TGCGCCGGCCCTACCTATTCCGTCCCCAATGAGCAGTTCTTC,CAGPTYSVPNEQFF
TRBJ1-1,-,12,-,TRBV30,TGTGCCTGGAACACCATGAACACTGAAGCTTTCTTT,CAWNTMNTEAFF
TRBJ1-2,few,16,-,TRBV11-2,TGTGCCAGCAGCTCAACCTACAGGGTGGCCCACTATGGCTACACCTTC,CASSSTYRVAHYGYTF
TRBJ2-3,few,15,-,TRBV10-3,TGTGCCATCAGTGAGGGGCGCAGGAGCACAGATACGCAGTATTTT,CAISEGRRSTDTQYF
TRBJ2-4,-,14,-,TRBV24-1,TGTGCCACCAGTGACCCCACCCATACAGGATACCAGTACTTC,CATSDPTHTGYQYF
TRBJ1-6,-,13,-,TRBV12-3/TRBV12-4,TGTGCCAGCAGTTTAAAGGGCAATTCACCCCTCCACTTT,CASSLKGNSPLHF
TRBJ1-2,few,13,TRBD1,TRBV6-2/TRBV6-3,TGTGCCAGCAGAACGACAGGGGCCACTGGCTACACCTTC,CASRTTGATGYTF
TRBJ2-3,few,17,TRBD2,TRBV7-2,TGTGCCAGCACCCCGGGACTAGCGGGAGGGCGCACAGATACGCAGTATTTT,CASTPGLAGGRTDTQYF
TRBJ1-2,-,12,-,TRBV4-1,TGCGCCAGCGGCCAGGACGGCTATGGCTACACCTTC,CASGQDGYGYTF